This T cell receptor (beta chain) originates from a study of control samples from healthy donors and cancer patients. Sequencing used immunoSEQ multiplex PCR; TCRdb keeps in-frame clones, though not all of them. The sample shows approximately 180,000 clones, approximately 94% of them seen only once. Sequencing was done on a sample of blood. This receptor was identified in a young woman in good health.

For the CDR3, the DNA is TGTGCCAGCAGCGTCCGCGGGAGCACAGATACGCAGTATTTT. This codes for CASSVRGSTDTQYF. V is TRBV9 and J is TRBJ2-3, with D perhaps TRBD2 (5 bases). The V gene lost 2 bases and the J gene lost 0 bases, with 7 bases spanning the gap. The CDR3 extends over 14 amino acids. Per the germline V gene, CDR1 is SGDLS and CDR2 is YYNGEE.